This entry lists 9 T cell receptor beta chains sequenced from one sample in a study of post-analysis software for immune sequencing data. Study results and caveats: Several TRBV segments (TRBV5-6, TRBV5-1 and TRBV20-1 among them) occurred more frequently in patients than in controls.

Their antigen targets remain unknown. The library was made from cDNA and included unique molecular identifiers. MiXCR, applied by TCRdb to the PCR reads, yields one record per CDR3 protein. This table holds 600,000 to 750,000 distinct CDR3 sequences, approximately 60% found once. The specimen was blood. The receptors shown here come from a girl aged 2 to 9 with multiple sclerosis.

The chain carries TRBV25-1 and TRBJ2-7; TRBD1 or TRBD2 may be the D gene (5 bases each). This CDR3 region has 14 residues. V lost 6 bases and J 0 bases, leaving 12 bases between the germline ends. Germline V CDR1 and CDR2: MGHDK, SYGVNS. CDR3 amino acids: CASRGWDDSYEQYF. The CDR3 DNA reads TGTGCCAGCAGGGGATGGGACGACTCCTACGAGCAGTACTTC.

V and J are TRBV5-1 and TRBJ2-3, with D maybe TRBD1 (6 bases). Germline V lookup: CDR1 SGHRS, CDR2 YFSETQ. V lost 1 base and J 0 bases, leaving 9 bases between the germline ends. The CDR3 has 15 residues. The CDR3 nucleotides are TGCGCCAGCAGCTTGCTTCAGGGGAGCACAGATACGCAGTATTTT. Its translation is CASSLLQGSTDTQYF. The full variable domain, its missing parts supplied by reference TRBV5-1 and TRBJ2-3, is KAGVTQTPRYLIKTRGQQVTLSCSPISGHRSVSWYQQTPGQGLQFLFEYFSETQRNKGNFPGRFSGRQFSNSRSEMNVSTLELGDSALYLCASSLLQGSTDTQYFGPGTRLTVL.

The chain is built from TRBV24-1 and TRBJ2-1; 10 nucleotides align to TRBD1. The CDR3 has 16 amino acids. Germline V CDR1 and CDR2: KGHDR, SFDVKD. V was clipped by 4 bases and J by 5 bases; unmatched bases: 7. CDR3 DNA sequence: TGTGCCACCAGTGAGTCCGGGACAGGGGACCACAATGAGCAGTTCTTC. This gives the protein CATSESGTGDHNEQFF.

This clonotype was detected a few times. The CDR3 sequence: CASVPLDSSYNEQFF. The CDR3 nucleotides are TGTGCCAGCGTTCCTCTAGACTCCTCCTACAATGAGCAGTTCTTC. This chain links TRBV7-3 with TRBJ2-1; no definite D call. V was shortened by 8 bases and J by 0 bases, with 14 bases between the two germline ends. The germline V gene encodes CDR1 SGHTA and CDR2 FQGTGA. The CDR3 extends over 15 amino acids.

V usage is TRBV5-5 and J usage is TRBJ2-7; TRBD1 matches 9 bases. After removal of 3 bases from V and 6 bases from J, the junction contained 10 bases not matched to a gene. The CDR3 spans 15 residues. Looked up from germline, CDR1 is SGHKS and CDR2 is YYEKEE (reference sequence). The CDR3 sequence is CASSSTGTGIAEQYF. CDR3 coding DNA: TGTGCCAGCAGCTCAACCGGGACAGGGATTGCCGAGCAGTACTTC.

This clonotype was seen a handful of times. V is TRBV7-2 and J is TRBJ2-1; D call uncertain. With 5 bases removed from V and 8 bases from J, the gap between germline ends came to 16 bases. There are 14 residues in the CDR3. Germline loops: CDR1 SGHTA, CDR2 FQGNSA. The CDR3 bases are TGTGCCAGCAGCGTCTGGATCCGCGGCGATGAGCAGTTCTTC. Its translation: CASSVWIRGDEQFF.

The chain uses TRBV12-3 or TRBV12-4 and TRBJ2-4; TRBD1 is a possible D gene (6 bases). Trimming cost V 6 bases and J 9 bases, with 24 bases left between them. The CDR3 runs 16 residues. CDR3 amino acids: CASRPPLTGPKSIQYF. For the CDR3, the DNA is TGTGCCAGCAGGCCCCCCCTGACAGGCCCCAAGAGCATTCAGTACTTC.

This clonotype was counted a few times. The CDR3 region is CASSQDEDLSYNEQFF. The CDR3 DNA is TGCGCCAGCAGCCAAGATGAGGACCTCTCCTACAATGAGCAGTTCTTC. This sequence joins TRBV4-1 and TRBJ2-1; D is unclear. Trimming took 0 bases from V and 0 from J, leaving 9 bases between them. Germline V gives CDR1 MGHRA, CDR2 YSYEKL. The CDR3 is made up of 16 amino acids.

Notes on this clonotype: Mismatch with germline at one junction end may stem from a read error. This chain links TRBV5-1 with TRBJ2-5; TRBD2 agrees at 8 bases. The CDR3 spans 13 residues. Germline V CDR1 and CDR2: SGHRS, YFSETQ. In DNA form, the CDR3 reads TGCACCAGCCAGACAGCGGGGGATCCCACCCAGTACTTC. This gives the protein CTSQTAGDPTQYF.